These T cell receptor beta chains were read from a single sample in a study of CD8 T cells in Susac syndrome. Each CDR3 protein is one row after TCRdb ran MiXCR on the immunoSEQ multiplex PCR reads. The table shows 100,000 to 150,000 distinct CDR3 sequences, with over 80% occurring only once. Input material: CD8+ T cells from PBMCs. The receptors were gathered from a human donor with multiple sclerosis. Both conserved end residues are part of each CDR3. A D gene is named only where the DNA matches it firmly. Clone size is not always given. Where it is, it says once, few, many or a class for expanded clones.

TRBJ1-1 | . | TRBV9 | . | 16 | TGTGCCAGCAGCCCGGAACTAGGGTTCGGGAACACTGAAGCTTTCTTT | CASSPELGFGNTEAFF
TRBJ2-2 | . | TRBV6-2/TRBV6-3 | . | 13 | TGTGCCAGCAGTTTAGTGGACTCCGGGGAGCTGTTTTTT | CASSLVDSGELFF
TRBJ2-4 | . | TRBV5-6 | . | 15 | TGTGCCAGCAGCATTTTAATAGCGCCCCAAAACATTCAGTACTTC | CASSILIAPQNIQYF
TRBJ2-5 | TRBD2 | TRBV5-4 | . | 16 | TGTGCCAGCAGCAAAAAGACTAGCGGTATACAAGAGACCCAGTACTTC | CASSKKTSGIQETQYF
TRBJ1-1 | . | TRBV27 | . | 14 | TGTGCCAGCAGTCCACTAAACTTTTGGGATGGGGCTTTCTTT | CASSPLNFWDGAFF
TRBJ1-2 | . | TRBV12-3/TRBV12-4 | . | 17 | TGTGCCAGCAGTTTACTCCTTCAGGGCGTCTCTAACTATGGCTACACCTTC | CASSLLLQGVSNYGYTF
TRBJ2-1 | . | TRBV12-3/TRBV12-4 | . | 17 | TGTGCCAGCAGTCTCCCATCCACCGGGACAACCTACAATGAGCAGTTCTTC | CASSLPSTGTTYNEQFF
TRBJ2-1 | . | TRBV24-1 | . | 13 | TGTGCCACCAGTGCCCTGAGGGGGGATGAGCAGTTCTTC | CATSALRGDEQFF
TRBJ2-1 | TRBD2 | TRBV6-5 | . | 17 | TGTGCCAGCAGTTACTCGATCGGAGCGGGGGGGTTGAATGAGCAGTTCTTC | CASSYSIGAGGLNEQFF
TRBJ1-1 | . | TRBV19 | . | 12 | TGTGCCAGTATCGACAGAATCACTGAGGCTTTCTTT | CASIDRITEAFF
TRBJ2-7 | TRBD1 | TRBV28 | . | 12 | TGTGCCAGCAGTGATACAGGGGTAGGGCAGTACTTC | CASSDTGVGQYF
TRBJ2-5 | . | TRBV7-9 | . | 17 | TGTGCCAGCAGGCCTACTACCGGGACCCGAGGGGCAGAGACCCAGTACTTC | CASRPTTGTRGAETQYF
TRBJ1-2 | . | TRBV19 | . | 12 | TGTGCCAGTAATGAGGGAGGCTATGGCTACACCTTC | CASNEGGYGYTF
TRBJ1-1 | . | TRBV20-1 | . | 13 | TGCAGTTCTAAACTGAGGGAGAACACTGAAGCTTTCTTT | CSSKLRENTEAFF
TRBJ2-1 | . | TRBV5-1 | . | 11 | TGCGCCAGCAGCTTGACTTATGAGCAGTTCTTC | CASSLTYEQFF
TRBJ2-1 | . | TRBV2 | . | 12 | TGTGCCAGCAGTGAGGGTGACTATGAGCAGTTCTTC | CASSEGDYEQFF
TRBJ2-1 | . | TRBV19 | . | 15 | TGTGCCAGTAGTATAGGCAGGGGCTCCTACAATGAGCAGTTCTTC | CASSIGRGSYNEQFF
TRBJ2-7 | TRBD1 | TRBV20-1 | . | 14 | TGCAGTGCTAGCGACAGGGTCTTCTCCTACGAGCAGTACTTC | CSASDRVFSYEQYF
TRBJ2-1 | TRBD1 | TRBV19 | . | 18 | TGTGCCAGTAGTTCATTTGATTCAGGGGGCCCAAGGGTCAATGAGCAGTTCTTC | CASSSFDSGGPRVNEQFF
TRBJ1-6 | TRBD1 | TRBV4-1 | . | 16 | TGCGCCAGCAGCATTAGCGGGACAGGGGTGAATTCACCCCTCCACTTT | CASSISGTGVNSPLHF
TRBJ2-5 | TRBD2 | TRBV6-5 | . | 16 | TGTGCCAGCAGTTACAATAGCGGGGGGGCCAAAGAGACCCAGTACTTC | CASSYNSGGAKETQYF
TRBJ2-2 | . | TRBV12-3/TRBV12-4 | . | 14 | TGTGCCAGCAGTTTTGGTCCGGGAACCGGGGAGCTGTTTTTT | CASSFGPGTGELFF
TRBJ2-1 | TRBD2 | TRBV27 | . | 15 | TGTGCCAGCAGTCAATTAGCGGGAGATTACAATGAGCAGTTCTTC | CASSQLAGDYNEQFF
TRBJ2-3 | . | TRBV9 | . | 13 | TGTGCCAGCAGCGGGGGGAGCACAGATACGCAGTATTTT | CASSGGSTDTQYF
TRBJ2-7 | . | TRBV19 | once | 13 | TGTGCCAGTAGTATGGAGGTCCCCTACGAGCAGTACTTC | CASSMEVPYEQYF
TRBJ2-6 | . | TRBV9 | . | 14 | TGTGCCAGCAGCGTAGATGTAGCAGGGGACGTCCTGACTTTC | CASSVDVAGDVLTF
TRBJ2-7 | TRBD2 | TRBV20-1 | . | 16 | TGCAGTGCTAGAGGGCTAGCGGAGACCTTAACCTACGAGCAGTACTTC | CSARGLAETLTYEQYF
TRBJ2-3 | . | TRBV7-2 | . | 16 | TGTGCCAGCAGCTTTGGTTGGGGCGCCTCCACAGATACGCAGTATTTT | CASSFGWGASTDTQYF
TRBJ2-1 | TRBD1 | TRBV6-1 | . | 14 | TGTGCCAGCAGGGAAAAGACAGGGGGCAATGAGCAGTTCTTC | CASREKTGGNEQFF
TRBJ1-1 | . | TRBV7-8 | . | 13 | TGTGCCAGCAGCAACCTTGGGGGGGACCAAGCTTTCTTT | CASSNLGGDQAFF
TRBJ1-2 | . | TRBV6-5 | . | 16 | TGTGCCAGCAGTTACTCGGGGGAGGGCCTCGCCTATGGCTACACCTTC | CASSYSGEGLAYGYTF
TRBJ2-1 | . | TRBV4-3 | few | 15 | TGCGCCAGCAGCCAACAGGCTTCGGGTTACAATGAGCAGTTCTTC | CASSQQASGYNEQFF
TRBJ1-5 | . | TRBV12-3/TRBV12-4 | . | 12 | TGTGCCAGCAGTTTAGCCCTCCAGCCCCAGCATTTT | CASSLALQPQHF
TRBJ2-2 | TRBD2 | TRBV9 | . | 16 | TGTGCCAGCAGCTCGCGACTAGCGGGAGGTGGCGGGGAGCTGTTTTTT | CASSSRLAGGGGELFF
TRBJ2-5 | . | TRBV11-3 | . | 13 | TGTGCCAGCAGCCTATATAGCCGGGAGACCCAGTACTTC | CASSLYSRETQYF
TRBJ2-3 | TRBD2 | TRBV6-5 | . | 15 | TGTGCCAGCAGTTCCCTTAGCGGGAGTGATGATACGCAGTATTTT | CASSSLSGSDDTQYF
TRBJ1-4 | . | TRBV4-3 | . | 17 | TGCGCCAGCAGCCAAGATAAAGGCACAGGGCAAAATGAAAAACTGTTTTTT | CASSQDKGTGQNEKLFF
TRBJ1-2 | TRBD1 | TRBV19 | few | 13 | TGTGCCAGTATGACAGGGGGCAGCTATGGCTACACCTTC | CASMTGGSYGYTF
TRBJ2-2 | . | TRBV19 | . | 14 | TGTGCCAGTGGGGGGTTGATGGACACCGGGGAGCTGTTTTTT | CASGGLMDTGELFF
TRBJ1-2 | TRBD1 | TRBV5-4 | . | 14 | TGTGCCAGCAGATCTACAGGGGGCGCTTGGGGCTACACCTTC | CASRSTGGAWGYTF
TRBJ2-1 | TRBD2 | TRBV12-3/TRBV12-4 | . | 14 | TGTGCCAGCAGTTTGAGCGGGAGTGGCGGTGAGCAGTTCTTC | CASSLSGSGGEQFF
TRBJ2-6 | TRBD1 | TRBV5-1 | few | 20 | TGCGCCAGCAGCTTGGCGAGGTCTACAGGGGTTTTCTCTGGGGCCAACGTCCTGACTTTC | CASSLARSTGVFSGANVLTF